This paragraph reports one T cell receptor beta chain. V was trimmed by 6 bases and J by 5 bases, leaving 11 bases between them. The germline gives CDR1 MDHEN, CDR2 SYDVKM. The length of the CDR3 is 13 residues. This record comes from a study of blood T cell repertoires in COVID-19. Study-wide background: COVID-19 samples from acute and convalescent phases originated in the United States, Italy and Spain. PBMCs, B-cell-depleted T cells, or T cells were the source of the cDNA or gDNA that made up the material.

As handled by the study authors: Estimation of nucleated cell counts relied on the amplification of reference gene primers. Sequencing was performed with immunoSEQ multiplex PCR; in TCRdb, only in-frame clones are kept and a portion is missing. The D gene and trimming were derived from the DNA, and the V and J assignments and clone size from that table. The sample has about 70,000 clones, roughly three quarters seen once; the top ten hold roughly 21%. This receptor was obtained from a man aged 65 to 79 with acute or convalescent COVID-19. The chain has TRBV28 and TRBJ1-5; perhaps TRBD1 as D (5 bases). Material for sequencing was peripheral blood. This CDR3 is CASSVDTYQPQHF. The CDR3 DNA follows: TGTGCCAGCAGCGTGGACACCTATCAGCCCCAGCATTTT.